Following are 32 T cell receptor beta chains from one sample sequenced in a study of T cells in Graves' hyperthyroidism and ophthalmopathy. The TCR beta CDR3 regions underwent amplification using RNA transcripts as the source. HTBI primers drove first-round RT-PCR of the TCR CDR3. TCRdb reanalysed the multiplex PCR reads using MiXCR and keeps one entry per CDR3 protein. The table lists hundreds of thousands of distinct CDR3 sequences, approximately 25% of them singletons. The sequencing sample was made of blood. Receptors were obtained from a woman in her forties with Graves' ophthalmopathy.

This clonotype was detected ten times or more. The genes are TRBV5-1 and TRBJ1-1; D is perhaps TRBD1 (5 bases). The CDR3 has 13 residues. The ends were cut back, 4 bases at V and 4 bases at J, with 11 bases in the middle. Germline values: CDR1 SGHRS, CDR2 YFSETQ. The CDR3 DNA reads as TGCGCCAGCAGCGGTCCAGGGTTCACTGAAGCTTTCTTT. It codes for CASSGPGFTEAFF.

The CDR3 DNA sequence: TGTGCCACTAGCAGCAGGCTGCAAGAGACCCAGTACTTC. Protein product: CATSSRLQETQYF. This chain connects TRBV24-1 to TRBJ2-5, with D hard to call. Germline V gene lookup returns CDR1 KGHDR and CDR2 SFDVKD. This CDR3 is built from 13 residues. Trimming shortened V by 10 bases and J by 2 bases, and 13 bases separated the two germline ends.

This clonotype was counted at least ten times. V gene TRBV4-2 combines with J gene TRBJ1-1; no reliable D call. This CDR3 spans 13 amino acids. Germline values: CDR1 LGHNA, CDR2 YNFKEQ. Trimming removed 1 base at V and 11 bases at J, with 14 bases between. The chain's CDR3 is CASSQVDNPGAFF. For the CDR3, the DNA is TGTGCCAGCAGCCAAGTAGATAATCCAGGCGCTTTCTTT.

This clonotype showed up just a few times. The chain carries TRBV15 and TRBJ1-5; tentative D call: TRBD1 (6 bases). This CDR3 is built from 14 residues. CDR1 LNHNV and CDR2 YYDKDF come from the germline V gene (reference sequence). With 3 bases removed from V and 4 bases from J, the gap between germline ends came to 10 bases. The CDR3 nucleotides are TGTGCCACCAGCAGGACAAGGGGGAATCAGCCCCAGCATTTT. Its translation is CATSRTRGNQPQHF.

Points on this clonotype: A much more abundant neighbour one base away suggests this may be a read error. The chain has TRBV6-1 and TRBJ2-5; 7 bases match TRBD2. CDR1 is MNHNS, CDR2 SASEGT, per germline. This CDR3 comprises 17 residues. Unmatched junction bases numbered 16, after V lost 6 bases and J lost 3 bases. The CDR3 here is CASRPWTPELAKETQYF. The CDR3 DNA follows: TGTGCCAGCAGACCTTGGACTCCGGAACTAGCGAAAGAGACCCAGTACTTC.

A remark on this clonotype: A much larger clone sits a single nucleotide away, making a read error possible. V usage is TRBV27 and J usage is TRBJ2-7; D is undetermined. Per germline, CDR1 MNHEY and CDR2 SMNVEV (reference sequence). Trimming took 8 bases from V and 6 from J, leaving 20 bases between them. The CDR3 covers 14 residues. The CDR3, as DNA: TGTGCCAGCGGTTCTGGCGCCATTTCCGGCGAGCAGTACTTC. Amino acids: CASGSGAISGEQYF.

The V call is TRBV10-2, the J call TRBJ1-1, with TRBD1 matching 7 bases. Germline CDR1 WSHSY, CDR2 SAAADI. Trimming at V came to 4 bases and at J to 8 bases, leaving 4 bases not matched to a gene. This CDR3 has 12 residues. The CDR3 region is CASSAWDREAFF. The CDR3 DNA sequence: TGCGCCAGCAGTGCATGGGACAGAGAAGCTTTCTTT.

This clonotype was seen only once. One end of the junction varies from germline; a read error may be responsible. This sequence joins TRBV24-1 and TRBJ2-5, with D perhaps TRBD2 (7 bases). This CDR3 has 15 amino acids. Germline-derived CDR1 and CDR2 are KGHDR and SFDVKD. The CDR3 loop is CATSDFTGGRETQYF. The CDR3 DNA is TGTGCCACCAGTGATTTTACGGGGGGCCGGGAGACTCAGTACTTC.

This clonotype has at least ten counts. The chain couples TRBV11-2 to TRBJ2-5, with TRBD2 matching over 11 bases. V shed 7 bases, J shed 5 bases, and the junction held 15 bases outside the gene matches. Germline CDR1 SGHAT, CDR2 FQNNGV. This CDR3 is built from 17 residues. CDR3 in amino acids: CASTRLGLAGGYETQYF. DNA of the CDR3: TGTGCCAGCACCCGATTAGGGTTAGCGGGAGGGTACGAGACCCAGTACTTC.

The table lists this clonotype with many counts. A single base separates this from a much larger clone, so it may be a read error. The V gene is TRBV14, the J gene TRBJ2-7, with D hard to call. CDR3 size: 12 residues. Germline lookup yields CDR1 SGHDN and CDR2 FVKESK. The DNA of the CDR3 is TGTGTCAGCAGCCAAGTAACGGGCGAGCAGTACTTC. Protein: CVSSQVTGEQYF.

The table lists this clonotype with many counts. The rearrangement links TRBV20-1 to TRBJ1-2; 8 positions agree with TRBD1. This CDR3 comprises 13 residues. J lost 3 bases, V lost 6 bases, and 6 bases had no gene match. The germline V gene encodes CDR1 DFQATT and CDR2 SNEGSKA (reference sequence). The CDR3 DNA follows: TGCAGTGCCAGGGGGCGGCAGGACTATGGCTACACCTTC. This sequence encodes CSARGRQDYGYTF.

In this sample, this clonotype turned up many times. The chain combines TRBV24-1 with TRBJ1-5, with 9 nucleotides matching TRBD1. The germline CDR1 and CDR2 sequences are KGHDR and SFDVKD. There are 17 residues in the CDR3. Germline trimming cut 5 bases from V and 1 base from J; bases unmatched to any gene: 8. The CDR3 DNA reads TGTGCCACCAGTGTGGGACAGGGCTCCTCGAGCAATCAGCCCCAGCATTTT. Its translation: CATSVGQGSSSNQPQHF.

The V gene is TRBV20-1, the J gene TRBJ1-5, with TRBD1 as a possible D gene (6 bases). Germline lookup yields CDR1 DFQATT and CDR2 SNEGSKA (reference sequence). Trimming stripped 0 bases from V and 3 bases from J, with 15 bases between. This CDR3 has 16 amino acids. CDR3 region: CSARDLGAPLNQPQHF. The CDR3 bases are TGCAGTGCTAGAGATTTGGGGGCCCCGCTCAATCAGCCCCAGCATTTT.

The chain couples TRBV20-1 to TRBJ1-1; D unresolved. V was cut by 3 bases and J by 7 bases, with 9 bases left in between. Germline V gene sequence: CDR1 DFQATT, CDR2 SNEGSKA (reference sequence). The CDR3 has 11 residues. The CDR3 loop is CSASRQSEAFF. The CDR3 DNA reads as TGCAGTGCTAGCCGGCAAAGTGAAGCTTTCTTT.

This clonotype was seen repeatedly, ten times or more. The CDR3 nucleotides read TGTGCCAGTACGGGACAGGCCGAGGGTCAGCCCCAGCATTTT. It specifies CASTGQAEGQPQHF. V gene TRBV12-3 or TRBV12-4 combines with J gene TRBJ1-5, with 8 bases matching TRBD1. This CDR3 region has 14 residues. With V trimmed by 9 bases and J by 6 bases, 10 bases remained unmatched.

The chain links TRBV6-2 or TRBV6-3 to TRBJ1-1; no reliable D call. Germline V lookup: CDR1 MNHEY, CDR2 SVGEGT. The length of the CDR3 is 15 residues. V shed 5 bases and J shed 0 bases, with 13 bases lying between them. CDR3 residues: CASSAPWELNTEAFF. For the CDR3, the DNA is TGTGCCAGCAGTGCCCCTTGGGAGTTGAACACTGAAGCTTTCTTT.

This clonotype appeared many times. The chain carries TRBV6-5 and TRBJ1-4; 7 bases fit TRBD1. This CDR3 is built from 16 residues. Germline loops: CDR1 MNHEY, CDR2 SVGAGI. The V segment lost 0 bases and the J segment 8 bases; nucleotides outside the gene matches: 9. The CDR3 DNA reads TGTGCCAGCAGTTACTCGGCCTTTGGACAGGAGGAAAAACTGTTTTTT. The encoded protein is CASSYSAFGQEEKLFF.

There are many counts of this clonotype. This chain links TRBV28 with TRBJ1-6; TRBD1 matches 7 bases. V shed 2 bases and J 7 bases; nucleotides not matched to a gene: 8. The length of the CDR3 is 16 residues. CDR1 MDHEN and CDR2 SYDVKM come from the germline V gene. CDR3 sequence (DNA): TGTGCCAGCAGTTTAGGGAGGGCAGGGGGGAATTCACCCCTCCACTTT. Protein: CASSLGRAGGNSPLHF.

This clonotype was recorded at least ten times. This chain's CDR3 is CASSQGKYSYEQYF. The CDR3 DNA reads TGTGCCAGTAGCCAGGGGAAGTATTCCTACGAGCAGTACTTC. The chain combines TRBV19 with TRBJ2-7; a possible D gene is TRBD1 (6 bases). With 6 bases removed from V and 1 base from J, the gap between germline ends came to 13 bases. The CDR3 is 14 amino acids. Germline V gene sequence: CDR1 LNHDA, CDR2 SQIVND (reference sequence). The full variable domain, rest sourced from reference TRBV19 and TRBJ2-7, is DGGITQSPKYLFRKEGQNVTLSCEQNLNHDAMYWYRQDPGQGLRLIYYSQIVNDFQKGDIAEGYSVSREKKESFPLTVTSAQKNPTAFYLCASSQGKYSYEQYFGPGTRLTVT.

The table lists this clonotype with many counts. This sequence joins TRBV18 and TRBJ1-2, with D uncertain. From germline, CDR1 is KGHSH and CDR2 LQKENI. Between the trimmed V and J ends, which lost 0 bases and 3 bases, there was a span of 8 bases. The CDR3 runs to 14 residues. The CDR3 DNA follows: TGTGCCAGCTCACCACCGATGGTCGACTATGGCTACACCTTC. Its protein is CASSPPMVDYGYTF.

The table lists this clonotype with many counts. The chain recombines TRBV24-1 with TRBJ1-5; D uncertain. The CDR3 loop spans 15 amino acids. V was trimmed by 3 bases and J by 7 bases, leaving 15 bases between them. Germline V lookup: CDR1 KGHDR, CDR2 SFDVKD. The CDR3 DNA reads TGTGCCACCAGTGATCCTCGGGTCGGTCACCAGCCCCAGCATTTT. Translated: CATSDPRVGHQPQHF.

This clonotype was seen ten or more times. This chain links TRBV19 with TRBJ2-2; D is possibly TRBD1 (6 bases). The germline gives CDR1 LNHDA, CDR2 SQIVND (reference sequence). The CDR3 is 16 amino acids. V was trimmed by 10 bases and J by 0 bases, leaving 18 bases between them. CDR3 in DNA: TGTGCCACTCGACCACACGGACAGCCGAACACCGGGGAGCTGTTTTTT. It yields the protein CATRPHGQPNTGELFF.

This clonotype was seen repeatedly, ten times or more. The chain joins TRBV7-3 to TRBJ2-5; 7 bases match TRBD2. The germline gives CDR1 SGHTA, CDR2 FQGTGA. The CDR3 has 16 residues. V gave up 1 base and J gave up 1 base; unmatched junction bases: 6. The CDR3, as DNA: TGTGCCAGCAGCTTAATACGGCGGGAGCCCCAAGAGACCCAGTACTTC. This encodes CASSLIRREPQETQYF.

The chain recombines TRBV12-3 or TRBV12-4 with TRBJ1-5, with 9 bases lining up with TRBD1. J lost 7 bases, V lost 4 bases, and 5 bases had no gene match. The CDR3 covers 14 residues. CDR3 in DNA: TGTGCCAGCAGTTATGACAGGGGGTGGCAGCCCCAGCATTTT. It yields the protein CASSYDRGWQPQHF.

A few counts support this clonotype. The chain combines TRBV12-3 or TRBV12-4 with TRBJ2-7, with 10 bases matching TRBD1. The CDR3 length is 18 residues. V dropped 3 bases and J dropped 0; count of bases not matched to a gene: 11. The CDR3 loop reads CASSFQGTGASTSYEQYF. The DNA of the CDR3 is TGTGCCAGCAGTTTTCAAGGGACAGGGGCCTCCACCTCCTACGAGCAGTACTTC.

Ten or more counts support this clonotype. The V call is TRBV12-3 or TRBV12-4, the J call TRBJ2-7; 13 positions match TRBD2. This CDR3 is built from 16 residues. The V and J ends lost 5 bases and 4 bases, in that order; junction bases with no gene match: 8. CDR3 bases: TGTGCCAGCAGTCGAGGGGGGACTAGCGGGGTTTACGAGCAGTACTTC. Its translation is CASSRGGTSGVYEQYF.

The chain is built from TRBV20-1 and TRBJ2-2; D not certain. The CDR3 totals 12 residues. Germline V lookup: CDR1 DFQATT, CDR2 SNEGSKA (reference sequence). Trimming stripped 1 base from V and 6 bases from J, with 6 bases between. DNA for the CDR3: TGCAGTGCTAGAGTAGGACCCGGGGAGCTGTTTTTT. Translating gives CSARVGPGELFF.

This clonotype appeared many times. The chain has TRBV2 and TRBJ2-3, with 10 bases aligning to TRBD2. The CDR3 has 15 amino acids. V was pared by 6 bases and J by 6 bases, with 9 bases of the junction left unmatched. Germline values: CDR1 SNHLY, CDR2 FYNNEI. The CDR3 loop is CASRSKREGADTQYF. The CDR3, as DNA: TGTGCCAGCAGGTCAAAGCGGGAGGGGGCGGATACGCAGTATTTT.

Many counts were recorded for this clonotype. This chain connects TRBV11-2 to TRBJ2-7; 10 bases are a match to TRBD1. Germline V gives CDR1 SGHAT, CDR2 FQNNGV. This CDR3 contains 14 residues. V shed 4 bases, J shed 2 bases, and the junction held 2 bases outside the gene matches. The CDR3 DNA reads as TGTGCCAGCAGCTGGGGGACAGGGGCCTACGAGCAGTACTTC. Translation gives CASSWGTGAYEQYF.

This clonotype was counted ten times or more. The V gene is TRBV30, the J gene TRBJ2-5, with D possibly being TRBD2 (5 bases). Deletions cut 1 base from V and 3 bases from J, with 6 bases between. Germline loops: CDR1 GTSNPN, CDR2 SVGIG (reference sequence). The CDR3 is 12 residues long. In nucleotides, the CDR3 is TGTGCCTGGAGTGGAGGGAAAGAGACCCAGTACTTC. Translated, it gives CAWSGGKETQYF.

This clonotype was seen ten or more times. CDR3 sequence (DNA): TGCAGTGCTGAATTGAGGACAGGGGGAGTTGGGGCCAACGTCCTGACTTTC. This codes for CSAELRTGGVGANVLTF. The V and J genes are TRBV20-1 and TRBJ2-6; 10 positions match TRBD1. The CDR3 runs to 17 residues. Germline-derived CDR1 and CDR2 are DFQATT and SNEGSKA (reference sequence). V was pared by 5 bases and J by 3 bases, with 10 bases of the junction left unmatched.

At least ten counts were recorded for this clonotype. The chain employs TRBV24-1 and TRBJ2-7; TRBD2 aligns across 9 bases. The CDR3 length is 15 residues. V lost 5 bases and J lost 2; bases outside the gene matches: 6. Germline CDR1 is KGHDR and CDR2 is SFDVKD. The CDR3 DNA follows: TGTGCCACCAGTGCCCGACTAGCGGATACCTACGAGCAGTACTTC. Its protein is CATSARLADTYEQYF.